This T cell receptor beta chain comes out of a study of blood T cell repertoires in COVID-19. TCRdb's table, derived via immunoSEQ multiplex PCR, lists solely in-frame clones and lacks some. The profile shows about 210,000 clones, approximately 86% of them singletons. CDR3 length: 19 amino acids. V gave up 7 bases and J gave up 3 bases; unmatched junction bases: 23. From germline, CDR1 is LNHDA and CDR2 SQIVND (reference sequence). The sample taken for sequencing was PBMCs or T cells enriched from blood (not recorded which). The chain is built from TRBV19 and TRBJ1-2, with 7 bases identical to TRBD1. The source of this sequence is a man aged 18 to 29 with acute COVID-19. The CDR3: CASKGNQSPGRGAYYGYTF. DNA for the CDR3: TGTGCCAGTAAGGGAAACCAATCTCCGGGCAGGGGGGCCTACTATGGCTACACCTTC.